The next 10 T cell receptor beta chains were all read from a single sample in a study of blood T cells in healthy people across ages. For the second PCR, which ran for 7 to 11 cycles, a sample-barcoded 5' primer and a J-beta primer mix were used. Using its own MiXCR run on the 5' RACE reads, TCRdb lists one record per CDR3 protein. The sample lists hundreds of thousands of distinct CDR3 sequences; about three fifths were seen once. Sample: blood. These receptors all stem from a man in his thirties or forties in good health.

The chain recombines TRBV2 with TRBJ2-7; D is ambiguous. Trimming took 7 bases from V and 0 from J, leaving 7 bases between them. The CDR3 runs 12 residues. Per germline, CDR1 SNHLY and CDR2 FYNNEI. The CDR3 coding sequence is TGTGCCAGCACTCTTAGCTCCTACGAGCAGTACTTC. Translating it yields CASTLSSYEQYF.

The V gene is TRBV6-5, the J gene TRBJ1-2; D is undetermined. With 3 bases removed from V and 8 bases from J, the gap between germline ends came to 13 bases. This CDR3 has 13 amino acids. Germline CDR1 is MNHEY and CDR2 is SVGAGI. The CDR3 is CASSYSAGGGYTF. CDR3 bases: TGTGCCAGCAGTTATTCCGCTGGAGGGGGCTACACCTTC.

This clonotype was picked up one time. The chain combines TRBV12-3 or TRBV12-4 with TRBJ2-4, with 7 bases fitting TRBD2. Matching the DNA end better, TRBJ2-7 makes the J call doubtful. The CDR3 contains 15 residues. The CDR3 loop reads CASSSWPAAGYEQYF. The DNA for the CDR3 is TGTGCCAGCAGTTCCTGGCCGGCAGCGGGGTACGAGCAGTACTTC.

V gene TRBV5-8 combines with J gene TRBJ2-1, with D possibly matching TRBD1 (5 bases). The V gene's germline CDR1 is SGHTS and CDR2 YDEGEE. V was shortened by 4 bases and J by 7 bases, with 9 bases between the two germline ends. CDR3 length: 12 residues. The DNA for the CDR3 is TGTGCCAGCAGCCCTTACAGGAATGAGCAGTTCTTC. Translated: CASSPYRNEQFF.

The sample holds a few counts of this clonotype. The chain joins TRBV18 to TRBJ2-7; 10 nucleotides match TRBD2. The CDR3 is 15 residues long. V lost 0 bases to trimming and J lost 5 bases; unmatched junction nucleotides: 4. From germline, CDR1 is KGHSH and CDR2 LQKENI. The CDR3: CASSPPSLAGHEQYF. In nucleotides, the CDR3 is TGTGCCAGCTCACCACCGTCACTAGCGGGACACGAGCAGTACTTC.

V usage is TRBV29-1 and J usage is TRBJ2-1, with D uncertain. From germline, CDR1 is SQVTM and CDR2 ANQGSEA. Trimming removed 6 bases from V and 0 bases from J, with 18 bases in between. There are 16 residues in the CDR3. In DNA form, the CDR3 reads TGCAGCGTCGGTACGATGGCGGCTTCCTCCTACAATGAGCAGTTCTTC. Translated, it gives CSVGTMAASSYNEQFF.

This chain connects TRBV4-1 to TRBJ2-1; possible D gene TRBD1, 6 bases. The length of the CDR3 is 17 residues. Looked up from germline, CDR1 is MGHRA and CDR2 is YSYEKL. With 0 bases removed from V and 8 bases from J, the gap between germline ends came to 20 bases. The CDR3 nucleotides are TGCGCCAGCAGCCAAGAACCCCCAGGGGAAGTTGCTGATGAGCAGTTCTTC. This encodes CASSQEPPGEVADEQFF.

J is TRBJ2-1 and V is TRBV4-3; 14 bases agree with TRBD2. The CDR3 consists of 16 residues. Germline V gives CDR1 LGHNA, CDR2 YSLEER. With V trimmed by 6 bases and J by 9 bases, 10 bases remained unmatched. The CDR3 is CASSPQGTSGSGEQFF. The CDR3 bases are TGCGCCAGCAGTCCTCAAGGGACTAGCGGGAGTGGTGAGCAGTTCTTC.

The chain has TRBV28 and TRBJ1-2, with D maybe TRBD1 (6 bases). Trimming pared 8 bases from V and 6 bases from J, leaving 19 bases between. This CDR3 spans 14 amino acids. Germline CDR1 reads MDHEN; CDR2 reads SYDVKM. The CDR3 spells CASRVTGLRNGYTF. CDR3 in DNA: TGTGCCAGCCGAGTCACAGGGCTGAGGAATGGCTACACCTTC.

V usage is TRBV6-2 or TRBV6-3 and J usage is TRBJ2-7; D is tentatively TRBD1 or TRBD2 (7 bases each). The V gene lost 7 bases and the J gene lost 1 base, with 11 bases spanning the gap. CDR3 length: 13 amino acids. CDR1 is MNHEY, CDR2 SVGEGT, per germline. CDR3 sequence: CASTQGGSYEQYF. The CDR3 bases are TGTGCCAGCACCCAGGGGGGGTCCTACGAGCAGTACTTC.